This T cell receptor beta chain is from a study of T cell repertoires in cytomegalovirus infection. Study-wide context: Public signatures in TCR beta pointed to CMV infection and matching HLA type.

The V and J ends lost 7 bases and 4 bases respectively, with 16 bases between them. The CDR3 has 14 residues. TCRdb re-derived calls from the reads in MiXCR, one entry per CDR3 protein. There are under 200,000 distinct CDR3 sequences in the sample; less than 25% occur only once, and roughly 25% lies in the top ten. Only a few counts were recorded for this clonotype. Its antigen is unknown. V usage is TRBV12-3 or TRBV12-4 and J usage is TRBJ1-2; a possible D gene is TRBD1 (6 bases). This clonotype originated in a human donor in good health (CMV status not recorded). Some clones in this sample may be carry-over from other donors' samples. The sample consisted of CD8+ T cells from cultured PBMCs, taken from culture after CMV antigen stimulation. The CDR3 here is CASTSRSRGYGYTF. The DNA of the CDR3 is TGTGCCAGCACTTCAAGGTCCAGGGGCTATGGCTACACCTTC.